The 16 T cell receptor beta chains in this list originate from one sample, sequenced in a study of T-cell memory formation after mild COVID-19 (dated by TCRdb to 2020 to 2022). The method behind the library was 5' RACE. Data came from an Illumina NovaSeq 6000. TCRdb handled the public reads itself, with Q25 trimming in fastp and clone calling in MiXCR, and kept productive beta chains. One record per CDR3 amino acid sequence lists the most common genes and DNA. This sample gives 450,000 to 700,000 distinct CDR3 sequences in total; more than 15% of them show up just once. Of the sample, 12% falls within the top ten clones. The sequenced material came from PBMCs or a T cell subset sorted from them (not recorded which). The receptor set was obtained from an adult woman who had mild COVID-19 (a few samples of this study predate the infection). The sample titles of this study are shuffled in the database, so cell type and time point are left out; the donor was told from shared clones.

The chain's CDR3 is CASSSGHGYGYTF. CDR3 bases: TGTGCCAGCAGTTCGGGGCACGGGTATGGCTACACCTTC. The chain joins TRBV27 to TRBJ1-2, with a weak D call TRBD1 (5 bases). The CDR3 consists of 13 residues. CDR1 is MNHEY and CDR2 is SMNVEV in the germline V gene (reference sequence). Trimming pared 4 bases from V and 5 bases from J, leaving 11 bases between.

This clonotype was seen ten or more times. This chain uses TRBV7-6 with TRBJ2-5; unclear D gene. From germline, CDR1 is SGHVS and CDR2 FNYEAQ. CDR3 length: 16 residues. V was pared by 5 bases and J by 5 bases, with 21 bases between. CDR3 amino acids: CASSPGVLGLQETQYF. CDR3 coding DNA: TGTGCCAGCAGCCCAGGCGTTCTGGGCCTCCAGGAGACCCAGTACTTC.

This clonotype was seen repeatedly, ten times or more. V and J are TRBV7-9 and TRBJ2-1, with 7 bases aligning to TRBD1. This CDR3 has 17 residues. CDR1 and CDR2 (germline): SEHNR, FQNEAQ (reference sequence). Germline trimming cut 5 bases from V and 9 bases from J; bases unmatched to any gene: 19. The CDR3: CASSTRPGQSPHSEQFF. In DNA form, the CDR3 reads TGTGCCAGCAGCACACGGCCGGGACAGTCCCCCCATAGTGAGCAGTTCTTC.

This clonotype has only a few counts. The chain combines TRBV7-2 with TRBJ1-2; possible D gene TRBD1, 6 bases. Trimming cost V 1 base and J 0 bases, with 9 bases left between them. The V gene's germline CDR1 is SGHTA and CDR2 FQGNSA. The CDR3 length is 15 residues. This CDR3 reads CASSLGRQANYGYTF. The DNA of the CDR3 is TGTGCCAGCAGCTTAGGCCGACAGGCTAACTATGGCTACACCTTC. Variable domain in full (rest from reference TRBV7-2 and TRBJ1-2): GAGVSQSPSNKVTEKGKDVELRCDPISGHTALYWYRQSLGQGLEFLIYFQGNSAPDKSGLPSDRFSAERTGGSVSTLTIQRTQQEDSAVYLCASSLGRQANYGYTFGSGTRLTVV.

The chain is built from TRBV27 and TRBJ1-1; TRBD1 might be the D (5 bases). V lost 5 bases and J 4 bases, leaving 23 bases between the germline ends. The CDR3 consists of 17 residues. CDR1 and CDR2 from the germline V gene are MNHEY and SMNVEV (reference sequence). CDR3 region: CASSTPSGSRGPTEAFF. CDR3 coding DNA: TGTGCCAGCAGTACCCCCTCAGGGTCCCGGGGCCCCACTGAAGCTTTCTTT.

This clonotype was picked up a small number of times. J is TRBJ1-5 and V is TRBV20-1, with D possibly matching TRBD1 (6 bases). The germline V gene has CDR1 DFQATT and CDR2 SNEGSKA (reference sequence). The V and J ends lost 3 bases and 3 bases respectively, with 15 bases between them. This CDR3 comprises 15 residues. Here the CDR3 reads CSASPGGAFNQPQHF. CDR3 nucleotides: TGCAGTGCTAGTCCCGGGGGGGCCTTCAATCAGCCCCAGCATTTT.

This clonotype was counted only a few times. The genes are TRBV7-9 and TRBJ2-1, with 9 bases that match TRBD1. CDR1 is SEHNR, CDR2 FQNEAQ, per germline (reference sequence). This CDR3 is built from 16 residues. The J segment lost 2 bases and the V segment lost 4 bases, leaving 6 bases of the junction unmatched. DNA of the CDR3: TGTGCCAGCAGCTCGGGACAGGGACGGACCTACAATGAGCAGTTCTTC. Translating it yields CASSSGQGRTYNEQFF. The whole variable domain, remainder taken from reference TRBV7-9 and TRBJ2-1, is DTGVSQNPRHKITKRGQNVTFRCDPISEHNRLYWYRQTLGQGPEFLTYFQNEAQLEKSRLLSDRFSAERPKGSFSTLEIQRTEQGDSAMYLCASSSGQGRTYNEQFFGPGTRLTVL.

This clonotype was observed a handful of times. The chain combines TRBV7-8 with TRBJ2-7; TRBD1 matches 7 bases. With V trimmed by 3 bases and J by 3 bases, 5 bases remained unmatched. The CDR3 is 14 amino acids. Germline CDR1 reads SGHVS; CDR2 reads FQNEAQ. The CDR3 loop is CASSFRRDSYEQYF. The CDR3 region has the DNA TGTGCCAGCAGCTTTCGTAGGGACAGCTACGAGCAGTACTTC.

This clonotype occurred a few times. The gene calls are TRBV15 and TRBJ2-7; 7 bases are shared with TRBD1. Germline CDR1 is LNHNV and CDR2 is YYDKDF (reference sequence). V gave up 3 bases and J gave up 2 bases; unmatched junction bases: 22. CDR3 length: 20 residues. CDR3 in amino acids: CATSSFIDRVSPRMAYEQYF. The CDR3 DNA reads TGTGCCACCAGCAGTTTTATTGACAGGGTGTCCCCCCGGATGGCCTACGAGCAGTACTTC.

This clonotype was found a few times. The chain employs TRBV12-3 or TRBV12-4 and TRBJ2-5; D is unresolved. The V and J ends lost 3 bases and 2 bases respectively, with 10 bases between them. This CDR3 spans 14 amino acids. CDR3 bases: TGTGCCAGCAGTTTGCCCGCTACACAAGAGACCCAGTACTTC. Its translation is CASSLPATQETQYF.

This clonotype was counted a few times. CDR3 bases: TGTGCCAGCAGTTATATTGCTAGCGCATACAATGAGCAGTTCTTC. Protein product: CASSYIASAYNEQFF. This rearrangement joins TRBV6-2 or TRBV6-3 to TRBJ2-1; the D gene is possibly TRBD2 (6 bases). Germline V gene sequence: CDR1 MNHEY, CDR2 SVGEGT. V was cut by 3 bases and J by 4 bases, with 13 bases left in between. CDR3 length: 15 residues.

DNA of the CDR3: TGCAGTGCTAGAGTAAGAGACAAGATCTCCGACTCTGGGGCCAACGTCCTGACTTTC. Its translation: CSARVRDKISDSGANVLTF. The chain employs TRBV20-1 and TRBJ2-6; D not resolved. CDR1 and CDR2 (germline): DFQATT, SNEGSKA (reference sequence). The CDR3 has 19 amino acids. V lost 1 base and J lost 0, with 19 bases in between.

This clonotype has just a few counts. V gene TRBV10-3 combines with J gene TRBJ2-1; tentatively, D is TRBD1 (6 bases). CDR3 length: 15 amino acids. V was shortened by 6 bases and J by 3 bases, with 15 bases between the two germline ends. Germline loops: CDR1 ENHRY, CDR2 SYGVKD. The CDR3 DNA sequence: TGTGCCATCAGCGATCTGGCCAGGGGCTACAATGAGCAGTTCTTC. Translation gives CAISDLARGYNEQFF.

The CDR3 sequence: CASSTTGSGYTF. The CDR3 DNA reads as TGTGCCAGCAGTACAACGGGGTCTGGCTACACCTTC. The chain employs TRBV12-3 or TRBV12-4 and TRBJ1-2; D not certain. V lost 5 bases and J 7 bases, leaving 11 bases between the germline ends. CDR3 length: 12 amino acids.

The chain couples TRBV9 to TRBJ1-2, with unresolved D. The CDR3 is made up of 17 amino acids. V was cut by 4 bases and J by 3 bases, with 22 bases left in between. Per germline, CDR1 SGDLS and CDR2 YYNGEE. CDR3 residues: CASSPPLVRVGDYGYTF. In DNA, the CDR3 is TGTGCCAGCAGCCCCCCTCTTGTTAGGGTGGGAGACTATGGCTACACCTTC.

V gene TRBV7-6 combines with J gene TRBJ2-7; 9 positions agree with TRBD1. Germline V gene data show CDR1 as SGHVS and CDR2 as FNYEAQ. The CDR3 extends over 16 amino acids. Germline trimming cut 0 bases from V and 5 bases from J; bases unmatched to any gene: 8. CDR3 in amino acids: CASSLAPGQGSHEQYF. The CDR3 coding sequence is TGTGCCAGCAGCTTAGCACCAGGACAGGGGTCCCACGAGCAGTACTTC. The full variable domain, completed using reference TRBV7-6 and TRBJ2-7, is GAGVSQSPRYKVTKRGQDVALRCDPISGHVSLYWYRQALGQGPEFLTYFNYEAQQDKSGLPNDRFSAERPEGSISTLTIQRTEQRDSAMYRCASSLAPGQGSHEQYFGPGTRLTVT.